The clone carrying this TCR beta chain was seen just once. The data originate from a study of control samples from healthy donors and cancer patients. Libraries were prepared by immunoSEQ multiplex PCR; TCRdb keeps only in-frame clonotypes and omits some of them. Here the sample spans 95,000 to 150,000 clones, 87% being singletons. Sequences were obtained from blood. The clonotype originates from a young man in good health.

The CDR3 sequence is CATSDLSRDKANYGYTF. The CDR3 DNA is TGTGCCACCAGTGATTTGAGCCGGGACAAAGCTAACTATGGCTACACCTTC. V usage is TRBV24-1 and J usage is TRBJ1-2; TRBD1 is a possible D gene (6 bases). Germline V gene lookup returns CDR1 KGHDR and CDR2 SFDVKD. The CDR3 is made up of 17 amino acids. Trimming took 0 bases from V and 0 from J, leaving 13 bases between them.